This T cell receptor beta chain was found in a study of vaccination effects on CD4 cells after COVID-19. The culture ran for about eleven days before CD4+ T cells were isolated. All study participants received two doses of BNT162b2 or mRNA-1273 vaccine. In the vaccine recipients, nucleocapsid antibodies were negative and there was no prior SARS-CoV-2 infection. Comment on this clone: Its specificity is not known.

Study-wide results and limits: Clones of infection and vaccine origin contracted markedly late after vaccination.

The CDR3 length is 12 residues. Trimming removed 7 bases from V and 2 bases from J, with 7 bases in between. Germline CDR1 KGHDR, CDR2 SFDVKD. Assay used: immunoSEQ multiplex PCR; TCRdb lists only in-frame clones, some missing. The sample lists approximately 70,000 clones; roughly 75% were seen once. The sample here was CD4+ T cells from PBMCs cultured without peptide, taken after COVID-19 vaccination. This TCR was sampled from a human donor who received a COVID-19 vaccine. The V call is TRBV24-1, the J call TRBJ1-2, with D hard to call. The CDR3, as DNA: TGTGCCACCAGCGACACAAACTATGGCTACACCTTC. It translates to CATSDTNYGYTF.